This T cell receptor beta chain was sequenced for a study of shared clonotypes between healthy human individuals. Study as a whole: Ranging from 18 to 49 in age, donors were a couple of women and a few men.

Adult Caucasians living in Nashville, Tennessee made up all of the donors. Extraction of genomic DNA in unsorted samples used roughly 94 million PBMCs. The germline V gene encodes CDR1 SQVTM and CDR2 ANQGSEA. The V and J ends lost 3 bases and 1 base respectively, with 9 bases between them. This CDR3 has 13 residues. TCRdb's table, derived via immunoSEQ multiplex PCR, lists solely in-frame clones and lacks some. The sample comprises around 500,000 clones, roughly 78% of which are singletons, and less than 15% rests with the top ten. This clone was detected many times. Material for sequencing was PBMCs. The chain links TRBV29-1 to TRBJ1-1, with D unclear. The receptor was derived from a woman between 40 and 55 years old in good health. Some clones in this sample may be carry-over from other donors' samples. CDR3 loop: CSVEGGGNTEAFF. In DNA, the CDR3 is TGCAGCGTTGAGGGCGGCGGGAACACTGAAGCTTTCTTT.